These T cell receptor beta chains were read from a single sample in a study of beta chain features in type 1 diabetes. Libraries were prepared by immunoSEQ multiplex PCR; TCRdb keeps only in-frame clonotypes and omits some of them. The table lists approximately 150,000 clones, roughly 9.3% of them singletons, with 0.55% to 0.75% in the top ten. Sequencing was carried out using central memory CD4+ T cells from blood. All receptors derive from a woman aged 40 to 50 in good health. Both conserved end residues are part of each CDR3. The D gene is left open where the match is weak. Not every row has a clone size; where given, it reads once, few, many or a size class.

TRBJ2-5 TRBV18 few TRBD1 TGTGCCAGCTCACCACCCGGGACAGCGAAAGAGACCCAGTACTTC CASSPPGTAKETQYF
TRBJ2-7 TRBV7-2 . . TGTGCCAGCAGCTTTGGCCCTCAGGGCTACGAGCAGTACTTC CASSFGPQGYEQYF
TRBJ2-2 TRBV2 few TRBD2 TGTGCCAGGCGACTAGCGGGGGGCCTTACGACCGGGGAGCTGTTTTTT CARRLAGGLTTGELFF
TRBJ2-3 TRBV10-1 . . TGCGCCAGCAGACTCCGGGCAGATACGCAGTATTTT CASRLRADTQYF
TRBJ1-6 TRBV4-3 . . TGCGCCAGCAGCCAAGTGCCGGTTGGGGCTTCACCCCTCCACTTT CASSQVPVGASPLHF
TRBJ1-2 TRBV4-3 . TRBD1 TGCGCCAGCAGCCCCCAAGCGACAGGGCGAAACTATGGCTACACCTTC CASSPQATGRNYGYTF
TRBJ1-1 TRBV18 . . TGTGCCAGCTCAGAGATGGACACGAACACTGAAGCTTTCTTT CASSEMDTNTEAFF
TRBJ2-3 TRBV7-2 . TRBD2 TGTGCCAGCAGCCAAGGGACTAGCGGGGGGTCAGATACGCAGTATTTT CASSQGTSGGSDTQYF
TRBJ2-7 TRBV6-6 . TRBD1 TGTGCCAGCAGCCAGACAGGGTTTGACGAGCAGTACTTC CASSQTGFDEQYF
TRBJ2-1 TRBV4-2 many . TGTGCCAGCAGCCAAGATCCGCGGGATGGGTGGACGAGGAATGAGCAGTTCTTC CASSQDPRDGWTRNEQFF
TRBJ1-5 TRBV19 once TRBD1 TGTGCCAGTAGTATAGGAGGGGGACAGTGGACCCCCGGGGGCAATCAGCCCCAGCATTTT CASSIGGGQWTPGGNQPQHF
TRBJ1-5 TRBV6-1 . TRBD1 TGTGCCAGCAGTACCGGTGGAGGGGGCGGGGAGCCCCAGCATTTT CASSTGGGGGEPQHF
TRBJ2-5 TRBV27 . TRBD1 TGTGCCAGCAGGTTACAGGGGGCTATTGGGGAGACCCAGTACTTC CASRLQGAIGETQYF
TRBJ2-3 TRBV2 . TRBD1 TGTGCCAGCTCTGCGACAGGGGATCCAGATACGCAGTATTTT CASSATGDPDTQYF
TRBJ2-7 TRBV21-1 few . TGTGCCAGCAGCAAGCGGACAGGGACATTCCGAGAGGAGCACGAGCAGTACTTC CASSKRTGTFREEHEQYF
TRBJ1-2 TRBV2 few . TGTGCCAGCAGTAGGTCAGGGGATGGCTACACCTTC CASSRSGDGYTF
TRBJ2-5 TRBV11-2 few . TGTGCCAGCAGCTTAGATCCGCGGGGGCGATCTCAAGAGACCCAGTACTTC CASSLDPRGRSQETQYF
TRBJ2-3 TRBV18 few . TGTGCCAGCTCACCTCCTAACGCCCGAACAGATACGCAGTATTTT CASSPPNARTDTQYF
TRBJ1-1 TRBV29-1 many TRBD1 TGCAGCGTTGTAGCAGGGGGCATTGAAGCTTTCTTT CSVVAGGIEAFF
TRBJ2-2 TRBV5-1 . TRBD1 TGCGCCAGCTACAGGGGCGACGCAGTCTACACCGGGGAGCTGTTTTTT CASYRGDAVYTGELFF
TRBJ2-3 TRBV14 many . TGTGCCAGCAGTAGAGGAACTAGTAAGTCAGATACGCAGTATTTT CASSRGTSKSDTQYF
TRBJ2-2 TRBV5-4 . TRBD1 TGTGCCAGCAGGACGGGACAGGGCGTGTTAGGGGAGCTGTTTTTT CASRTGQGVLGELFF
TRBJ1-2 TRBV5-1 . TRBD1 TGCGCCAGCAGCTTGGCAGGGGGACAGGGACAAGGCTACACCTTC CASSLAGGQGQGYTF
TRBJ1-3 TRBV6-5 . . TGTGCCACCCACTTCGGAGGGTCTGGAAACACCATATATTTT CATHFGGSGNTIYF
TRBJ1-1 TRBV10-3 few . TGTGCCGTTACAGGCATGAACACTGAAGCTTTCTTT CAVTGMNTEAFF
TRBJ1-2 TRBV7-9 . TRBD1 TGTGCCAGCAGCTTACCGGGACAGGCCAACTATGGCTACACCTTC CASSLPGQANYGYTF
TRBJ1-4 TRBV29-1 . . TGCAGCGTTAGCCCAGCGCCTGGGAAACTGTTTTTT CSVSPAPGKLFF
TRBJ1-5 TRBV28 few . TGTGCCAGCAGAGCGGTAGATCAGCCCCAGCATTTT CASRAVDQPQHF
TRBJ1-5 TRBV6-6 . TRBD1 TGTGCCAGCAGTTACTCGAAAGGGGGCAGCCAGCCCCAGCATTTT CASSYSKGGSQPQHF
TRBJ2-7 TRBV5-1 few TRBD1 TGCGCCAGCAGCCCCGGGGACAGATTCTACGAGCAGTACTTC CASSPGDRFYEQYF
TRBJ1-6 TRBV7-9 . . TGTGCCAGCAGCTTAGATACAGATAATTCACCCCTCCACTTT CASSLDTDNSPLHF
TRBJ1-1 TRBV19 few TRBD1 TGTGCCAGTTTGCCACGACAGGGACGGTTCACTGAAGCTTTCTTT CASLPRQGRFTEAFF
TRBJ2-4 TRBV7-2 few . TGTGCCAGCAGCCCCGCTACCATTCAGTACTTC CASSPATIQYF
TRBJ2-3 TRBV5-1 . . TGCGCCAGCAGCTTGGCCGCGGGGATAGATACGCAGTATTTT CASSLAAGIDTQYF